The 7 T cell receptor beta chains given below trace back to one sample, sequenced in a study of T cells in Graves' hyperthyroidism and ophthalmopathy (dated by TCRdb to about 2019). Library preparation was by multiplex PCR. Sequencing was carried out with an Illumina HiSeq 2000. Amplification of TCR beta CDR3 regions was carried out from RNA transcripts. The TCR CDR3 was subjected to a first round of RT-PCR using the HTBI primer set and the Qiagen OneStep RT-PCR kit. The public reads were reprocessed in TCRdb via fastp at Q25 and MiXCR, keeping in-frame beta chains. A single entry per CDR3 protein holds the most common genes and DNA from its merged rows. This sample holds hundreds of thousands of distinct CDR3 sequences; approximately 18% were observed only once. The ten largest clones add up to 35% to 40% of the sample. Sequenced input: blood. These receptors all come from a man in his fifties with Graves' ophthalmopathy.

The chain couples TRBV4-1 to TRBJ1-2; no definite D call. Trimming removed 1 base from V and 8 bases from J, with 11 bases in between. CDR1 and CDR2 from the germline V gene are MGHRA and YSYEKL. The CDR3 length is 13 residues. The CDR3 coding sequence is TGCGCCAGCAGCCAAGCCGAGGCGCGAGGCTACACCTTC. Protein product: CASSQAEARGYTF.

This clonotype appeared many times. This chain links TRBV3-1 with TRBJ1-1; D may be TRBD1 (5 bases). V lost 1 base and J lost 8, with 8 bases in between. Germline-derived CDR1 and CDR2 are LGHDT and YNNKEL (reference sequence). The CDR3 covers 12 residues. The CDR3 bases are TGTGCCAGCAGCCAAGCGGGGCTGGAAGCTTTCTTT. Translated, it gives CASSQAGLEAFF. Based on the CDR3 plus reference TRBV3-1 and TRBJ1-1, the full variable domain is DTAVSQTPKYLVTQMGNDKSIKCEQNLGHDTMYWYKQDSKKFLKIMFSYNNKELIINETVPNRFSPKSPDKAHLNLHINSLELGDSAVYFCASSQAGLEAFFGQGTRLTVV.

This clonotype has ten or more counts. This rearrangement joins TRBV6-1 to TRBJ2-7; weak D call: TRBD1 (5 bases). The CDR3 spans 13 residues. Trimming took 6 bases from V and 5 from J, leaving 14 bases between them. Germline CDR1 reads MNHNS; CDR2 reads SASEGT. The CDR3 here is CASRAAGLDEQYF. CDR3 sequence (DNA): TGTGCCAGCAGGGCCGCAGGGTTAGACGAGCAGTACTTC.

Ten or more counts support this clonotype. V is TRBV28 and J is TRBJ1-2, with 10 bases matching TRBD1. V shed 5 bases, J shed 8 bases, and the junction held 8 bases outside the gene matches. Germline V gives CDR1 MDHEN, CDR2 SYDVKM. This CDR3 has 14 residues. The CDR3 coding sequence is TGTGCCAGCAGTCCCGGGACAGGGGTAGGGGGCTACACCTTC. Its protein product is CASSPGTGVGGYTF.

This clonotype was counted at least ten times. V usage is TRBV20-1 and J usage is TRBJ2-3, with 9 bases lining up with TRBD2. CDR1 DFQATT and CDR2 SNEGSKA come from the germline V gene (reference sequence). This CDR3 spans 15 amino acids. Germline trimming cut 3 bases from V and 5 bases from J; bases unmatched to any gene: 9. Here the CDR3 reads CSASLLAGKRDTQYF. CDR3 bases: TGCAGTGCTAGCCTCCTAGCGGGAAAGCGAGATACGCAGTATTTT.

This clonotype was seen repeatedly, ten times or more. The chain joins TRBV7-9 to TRBJ1-5, with D hard to call. Germline lookup yields CDR1 SEHNR and CDR2 FQNEAQ (reference sequence). The CDR3 consists of 14 residues. V gave up 5 bases and J gave up 5 bases, with 13 bases separating them. The CDR3 loop reads CASSPQEYDQPQHF. The CDR3 DNA reads as TGTGCCAGCAGCCCTCAGGAATACGATCAGCCCCAGCATTTT.

This clonotype came up many times. V usage is TRBV20-1 and J usage is TRBJ2-3, with D possibly called TRBD1 or TRBD2 (5 bases each). Trimming took 2 bases from V and 3 from J, leaving 15 bases between them. Germline values: CDR1 DFQATT, CDR2 SNEGSKA (reference sequence). The CDR3 contains 15 residues. CDR3 in DNA: TGCAGTGCTAGAAAGCCGGGAAGGGGTACAGATACGCAGTATTTT. As protein: CSARKPGRGTDTQYF.